This record covers a single T cell receptor (beta chain). As yet, its antigen is unknown. These data come from a study of cytomegalovirus exposure and HLA in healthy donors. Study conclusions and caveats: Common viral pathogens (according to a later analysis) appeared linked to several of the most significant clusters. The authors enumerated 150 to 200 TCR beta chains as linked to cytomegalovirus. Earlier analysis yielded a pattern in which most TCR beta V segments were productive about 90% or about 30% of the time.

These donors, healthy bone marrow donors, were studied. With 60 Vbeta and 13 Jbeta primers, the PCR was carried out. Generated by immunoSEQ multiplex PCR, the TCRdb table keeps only in-frame clones and is missing some. Of about 180,000 clones in the sample, around 76% were seen once. From germline, CDR1 is SGHKS and CDR2 YYEKEE (reference sequence). V lost 3 bases and J lost 4, with 10 bases in between. The length of the CDR3 is 13 residues. This receptor was identified in a woman in her 30s in good health and CMV-seropositive. V and J are TRBV5-5 and TRBJ1-2; tentatively, D is TRBD1 (6 bases). Sequences were obtained from PBMCs. CDR3 region: CASSSGQPYGYTF. Here the CDR3 DNA reads TGTGCCAGCAGCTCCGGACAGCCCTATGGCTACACCTTC.